A single sample is the source of the 2 T cell receptor beta chains below, sequenced in a study of OX40 agonist ivuxolimab in advanced cancers. The table came from immunoSEQ multiplex PCR; TCRdb's copy has only in-frame clones and leaves some out. The table includes roughly 60,000 clones, 84% detected once. The source material was CD4+ or CD8+ T cells sorted from blood, sampled in a trial of the OX40 agonist ivuxolimab. The receptors were sampled from an adult with an advanced solid tumor such as melanoma, head and neck, liver or kidney cancer.

Only one count was recorded for this clone. This chain uses TRBV6-6 with TRBJ2-7; maybe TRBD2 (6 bases). This CDR3 is built from 14 residues. V was clipped by 5 bases and J by 5 bases, with 16 bases between them. The V gene's germline CDR1 is MNHNY and CDR2 SVGAGI (reference sequence). The CDR3 region has the DNA TGTGCCAGCAGTCGGGACTCCGATGGGAACGAGCAGTACTTC. Translated, it gives CASSRDSDGNEQYF.

The genes are TRBV6-6 and TRBJ2-1; 7 bases are a match to TRBD1. The germline V gene has CDR1 MNHNY and CDR2 SVGAGI (reference sequence). The CDR3 is made up of 13 amino acids. V lost 11 bases and J lost 5; bases outside the gene matches: 9. The CDR3 nucleotides are TGTGCCTCTCGGACAGGCCTCCACAATGAGCAGTTCTTC. Its translation: CASRTGLHNEQFF.